This T cell receptor beta chain was found in a study of Ad26.COV2.S vaccination and SARS-CoV-2 variants. Study at large: A COV1001 Ad26.COV2.S trial-arm participant provided the sample.

Produced via immunoSEQ multiplex PCR; TCRdb's table is partial and in-frame only. The sample has approximately 500,000 clones, 87% seen once; the top ten hold more than 10%. Germline V CDR1 and CDR2: MNHEY, SMNVEV (reference sequence). Trimming removed 6 bases from V and 6 bases from J; junction bases left unmatched: 2. The CDR3 runs 12 residues. Study-wide points: In TCR breadth and depth analyses, total T cell responses may have been underestimated. Vaccine recipients surpassed placebo recipients in spike-specific TCR breadth.

Treatment here: 19 received Ad26.COV2.S at low or high dose, single or two shots; 5 received placebo; per-sample allocation not given. Samples came from day 63 after the first vaccine or placebo injection. Note on this clone: Its antigen remains unknown.

This chain uses TRBV27 with TRBJ1-5; 7 positions match TRBD1. This specimen was peripheral blood, taken in a trial of Ad26.COV2.S vaccine versus placebo. This clonotype was sampled from a person aged 18-60 years who received the Ad26.COV2.S COVID-19 vaccine or a placebo. The CDR3 is CASSQGVQPQHF. Here the CDR3 DNA reads TGTGCCAGCAGCCAGGGGGTTCAGCCCCAGCATTTT.